This is a list of T cell receptor beta chains from one sample in a study of shared clonotypes between healthy human individuals. Repertoires were generated with immunoSEQ multiplex PCR, while TCRdb's copy carries only in-frame clones and drops some. Of 470,000 or so clones listed, over 75% are singletons. The specimen sequenced was PBMCs. The receptor source for this set is a woman aged 40 to 50 in good health. Some clones in this sample may be carry-over from other donors' samples. Both conserved end residues are trimmed from each CDR3. Some rows have no size entry. The others give once, few or many, or a class for an expanded clone.

>many|TRBJ2-1|TRBV10-3
AISTGAASFDEQF
>few|TRBJ2-2|TRBV15
ATSSGLAGGGTGELF
>.|TRBJ1-5|TRBV10-2
ASSEDGQGDQPQH
>.|TRBJ2-2|TRBV6-4
ASSPRWTANTGELF
>few|TRBJ2-5|TRBV18
ASSRNRGQETQY
>many|TRBJ2-1|TRBV6-4
ASSEGTGDYNEQF
>few|TRBJ2-2|TRBV11-3
ASRGRENTGELF
>.|TRBJ2-1|TRBV30
AWSGLAGGEQF
>.|TRBJ2-3|TRBV10-2
ASTPAGGRSDTQY
>.|TRBJ2-1|TRBV28
ASSFFHVGDNEQF
>.|TRBJ2-3|TRBV9
ASSVALQGVKADTQY
>.|TRBJ2-2|TRBV18
ASSPYLGPNTGELF
>.|TRBJ2-5|TRBV4-1
ASSQGTTTETQY
>many|TRBJ1-2|TRBV14
ASSQHDSWVDGYT
>.|TRBJ2-2|TRBV9
ASSVGWRTDTGELF
>.|TRBJ2-5|TRBV5-4
ASSYGSQETQY
>few|TRBJ1-4|TRBV21-1
ASSKAARQGYARANEKLF
>.|TRBJ2-7|TRBV7-9
ASSLDWRTYEQY
>.|TRBJ1-2|TRBV19
ASSGTGGSSGYT
>.|TRBJ1-5|TRBV28
ASIPRGWGLMGNQPQH
>few|TRBJ2-2|TRBV27
ASSLSNPSQGYTGELF
>once|TRBJ1-5|TRBV19
ASNEQGGGQPQH
>.|TRBJ2-7|TRBV18
ASSLGQRSSYEQY
>.|TRBJ2-1|TRBV15
ATSREKSDNEQF
>many|TRBJ2-1|TRBV9
ASSPTGGGNEQF
>.|TRBJ2-7|TRBV9
ASSLGTSGRIYEQY
>.|TRBJ1-1|TRBV6-1
ASSEAGWGDTEAF